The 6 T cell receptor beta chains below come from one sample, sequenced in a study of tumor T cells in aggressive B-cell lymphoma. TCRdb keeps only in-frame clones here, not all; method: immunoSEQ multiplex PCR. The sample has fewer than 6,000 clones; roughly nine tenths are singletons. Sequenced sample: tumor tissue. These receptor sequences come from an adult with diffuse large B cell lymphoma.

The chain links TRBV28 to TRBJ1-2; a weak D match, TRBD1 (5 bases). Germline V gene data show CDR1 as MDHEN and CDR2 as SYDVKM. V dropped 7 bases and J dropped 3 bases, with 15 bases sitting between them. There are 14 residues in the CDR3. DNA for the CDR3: TGTGCCAGCACCGTCGGGGGTAGTGACTATGGCTACACCTTC. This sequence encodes CASTVGGSDYGYTF.

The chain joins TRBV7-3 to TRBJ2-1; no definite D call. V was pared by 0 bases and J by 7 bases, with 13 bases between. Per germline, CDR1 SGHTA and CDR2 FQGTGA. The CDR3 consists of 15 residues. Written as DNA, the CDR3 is TGTGCCAGCAGCTTAACAGGAGACTCGCAGAATGAGCAGTTCTTC. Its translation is CASSLTGDSQNEQFF.

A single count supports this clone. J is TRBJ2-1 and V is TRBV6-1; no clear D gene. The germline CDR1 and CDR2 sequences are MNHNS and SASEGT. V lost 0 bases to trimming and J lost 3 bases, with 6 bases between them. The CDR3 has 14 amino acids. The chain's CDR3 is CASSEAPSYNEQFF. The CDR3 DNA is TGTGCCAGCAGTGAAGCCCCCAGCTACAATGAGCAGTTCTTC.

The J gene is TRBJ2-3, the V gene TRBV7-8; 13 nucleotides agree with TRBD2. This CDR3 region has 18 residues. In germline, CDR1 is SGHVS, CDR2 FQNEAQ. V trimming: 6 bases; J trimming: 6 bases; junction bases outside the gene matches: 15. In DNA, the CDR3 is TGTGCCAGCAGGCATGAACCACTAGCGGGAGGGCTTGGCGATACGCAGTATTTT. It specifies CASRHEPLAGGLGDTQYF.

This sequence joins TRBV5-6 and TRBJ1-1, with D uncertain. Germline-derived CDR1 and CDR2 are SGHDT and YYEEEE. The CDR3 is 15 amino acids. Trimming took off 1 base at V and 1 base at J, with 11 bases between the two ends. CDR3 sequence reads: CASSLNAFRNTEAFF. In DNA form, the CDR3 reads TGTGCCAGCAGCTTGAACGCGTTTAGGAACACTGAAGCTTTCTTT.

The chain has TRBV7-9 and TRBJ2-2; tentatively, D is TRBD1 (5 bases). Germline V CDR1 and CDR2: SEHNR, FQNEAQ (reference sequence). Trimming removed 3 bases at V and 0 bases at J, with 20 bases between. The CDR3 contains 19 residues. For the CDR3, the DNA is TGTGCCAGCAGCTTCCCCCTTGACAGACAAACGACGAACACCGGGGAGCTGTTTTTT. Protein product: CASSFPLDRQTTNTGELFF.